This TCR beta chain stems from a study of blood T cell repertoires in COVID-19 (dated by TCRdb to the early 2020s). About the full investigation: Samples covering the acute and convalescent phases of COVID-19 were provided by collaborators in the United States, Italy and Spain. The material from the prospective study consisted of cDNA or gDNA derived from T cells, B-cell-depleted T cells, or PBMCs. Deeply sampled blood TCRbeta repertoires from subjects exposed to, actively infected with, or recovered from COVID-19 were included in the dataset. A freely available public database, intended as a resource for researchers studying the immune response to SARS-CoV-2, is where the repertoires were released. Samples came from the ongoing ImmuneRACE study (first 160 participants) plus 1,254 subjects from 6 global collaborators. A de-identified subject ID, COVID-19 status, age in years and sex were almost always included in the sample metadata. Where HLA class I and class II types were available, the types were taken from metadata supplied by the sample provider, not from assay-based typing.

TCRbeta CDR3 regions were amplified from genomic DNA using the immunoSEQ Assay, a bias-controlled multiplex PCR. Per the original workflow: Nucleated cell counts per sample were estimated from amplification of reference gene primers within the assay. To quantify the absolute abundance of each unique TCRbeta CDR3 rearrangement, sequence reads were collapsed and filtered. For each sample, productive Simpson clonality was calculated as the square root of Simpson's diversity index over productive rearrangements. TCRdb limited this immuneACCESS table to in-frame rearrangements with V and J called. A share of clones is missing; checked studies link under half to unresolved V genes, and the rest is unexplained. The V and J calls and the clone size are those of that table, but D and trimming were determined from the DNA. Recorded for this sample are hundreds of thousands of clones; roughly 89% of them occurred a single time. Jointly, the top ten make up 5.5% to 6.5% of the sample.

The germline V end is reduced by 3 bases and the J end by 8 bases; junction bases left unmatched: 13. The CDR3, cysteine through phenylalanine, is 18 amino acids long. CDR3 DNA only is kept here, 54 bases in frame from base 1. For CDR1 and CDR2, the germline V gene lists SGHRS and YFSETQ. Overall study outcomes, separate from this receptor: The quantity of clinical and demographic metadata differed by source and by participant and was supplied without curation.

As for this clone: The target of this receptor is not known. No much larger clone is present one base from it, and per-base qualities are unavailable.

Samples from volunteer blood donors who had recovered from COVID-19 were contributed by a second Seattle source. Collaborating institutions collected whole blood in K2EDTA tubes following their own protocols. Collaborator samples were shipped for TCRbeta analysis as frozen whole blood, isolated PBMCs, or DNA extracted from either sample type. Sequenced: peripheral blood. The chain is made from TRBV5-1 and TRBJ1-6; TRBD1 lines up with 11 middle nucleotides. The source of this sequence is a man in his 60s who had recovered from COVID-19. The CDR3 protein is CASSSRPSRDRGDSPLHF. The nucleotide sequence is TGCGCCAGCAGCTCCAGGCCCTCCCGGGACAGGGGGGATTCACCCCTCCACTTT.